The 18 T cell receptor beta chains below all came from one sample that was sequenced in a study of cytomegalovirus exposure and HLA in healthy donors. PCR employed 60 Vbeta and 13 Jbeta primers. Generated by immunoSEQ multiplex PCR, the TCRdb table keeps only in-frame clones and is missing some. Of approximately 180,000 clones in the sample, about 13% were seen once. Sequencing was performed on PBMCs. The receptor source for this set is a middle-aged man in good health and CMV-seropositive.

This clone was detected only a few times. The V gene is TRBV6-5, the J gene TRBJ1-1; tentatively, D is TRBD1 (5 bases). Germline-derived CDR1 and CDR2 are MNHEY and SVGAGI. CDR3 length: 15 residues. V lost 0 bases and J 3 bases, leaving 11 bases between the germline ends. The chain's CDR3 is CASSYSKGGDTEAFF. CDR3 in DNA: TGTGCCAGCAGTTACTCGAAGGGAGGGGACACTGAAGCTTTCTTT.

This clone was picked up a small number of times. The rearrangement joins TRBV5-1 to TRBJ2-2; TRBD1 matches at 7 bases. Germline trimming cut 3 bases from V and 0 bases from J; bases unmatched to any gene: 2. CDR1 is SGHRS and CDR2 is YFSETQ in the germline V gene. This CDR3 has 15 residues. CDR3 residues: CASSWTGANTGELFF. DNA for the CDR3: TGCGCCAGCAGCTGGACAGGTGCGAACACCGGGGAGCTGTTTTTT. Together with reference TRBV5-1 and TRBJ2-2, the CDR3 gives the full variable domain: KAGVTQTPRYLIKTRGQQVTLSCSPISGHRSVSWYQQTPGQGLQFLFEYFSETQRNKGNFPGRFSGRQFSNSRSEMNVSTLELGDSALYLCASSWTGANTGELFFGEGSRLTVL.

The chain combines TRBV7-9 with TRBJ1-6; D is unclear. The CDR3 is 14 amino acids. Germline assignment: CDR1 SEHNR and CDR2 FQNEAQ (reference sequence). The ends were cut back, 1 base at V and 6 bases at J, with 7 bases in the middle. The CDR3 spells CASSLGGGNSPLHF. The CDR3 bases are TGTGCCAGCAGCTTAGGAGGCGGTAATTCACCCCTCCACTTT.

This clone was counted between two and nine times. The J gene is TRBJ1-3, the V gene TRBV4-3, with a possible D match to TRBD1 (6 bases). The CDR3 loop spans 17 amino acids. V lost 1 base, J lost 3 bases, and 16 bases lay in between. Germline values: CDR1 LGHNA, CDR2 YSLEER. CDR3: CASSQVSGVGGGNTIYF. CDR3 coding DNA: TGCGCCAGCAGCCAAGTATCAGGGGTTGGGGGTGGAAACACCATATATTTT.

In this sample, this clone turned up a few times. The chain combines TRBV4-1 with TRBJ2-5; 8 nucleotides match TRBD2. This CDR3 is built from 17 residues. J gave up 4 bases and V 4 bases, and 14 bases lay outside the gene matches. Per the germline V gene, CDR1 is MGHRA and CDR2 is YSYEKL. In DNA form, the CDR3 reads TGCGCCAGCAGCCCAGATCCCCCCGGGGGGGCCGCAGAGACCCAGTACTTC. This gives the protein CASSPDPPGGAAETQYF.

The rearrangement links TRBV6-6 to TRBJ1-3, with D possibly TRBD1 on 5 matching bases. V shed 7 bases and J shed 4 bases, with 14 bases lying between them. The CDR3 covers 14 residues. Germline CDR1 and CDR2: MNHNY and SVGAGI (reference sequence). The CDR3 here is CASNGPGIGNTIYF. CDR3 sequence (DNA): TGTGCCAGCAACGGACCAGGGATAGGAAACACCATATATTTT.

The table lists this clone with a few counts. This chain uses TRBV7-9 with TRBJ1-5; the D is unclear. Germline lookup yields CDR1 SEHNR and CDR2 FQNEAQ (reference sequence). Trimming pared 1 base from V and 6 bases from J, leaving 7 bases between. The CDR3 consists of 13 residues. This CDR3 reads CASSLVPGQPQHF. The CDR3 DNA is TGTGCCAGCAGCTTAGTCCCGGGTCAGCCCCAGCATTTT.

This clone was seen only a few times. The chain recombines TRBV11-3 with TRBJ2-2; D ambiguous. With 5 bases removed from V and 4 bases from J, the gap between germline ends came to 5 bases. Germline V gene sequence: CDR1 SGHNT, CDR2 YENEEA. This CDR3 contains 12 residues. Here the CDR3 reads CASSPVTGELFF. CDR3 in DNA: TGTGCCAGCAGCCCGGTCACCGGGGAGCTGTTTTTT. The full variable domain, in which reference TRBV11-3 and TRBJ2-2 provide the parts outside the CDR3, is EAGVVQSPRYKIIEKKQPVAFWCNPISGHNTLYWYLQNLGQGPELLIRYENEEAVDDSQLPKDRFSAERLKGVDSTLKIQPAELGDSAVYLCASSPVTGELFFGEGSRLTVL.

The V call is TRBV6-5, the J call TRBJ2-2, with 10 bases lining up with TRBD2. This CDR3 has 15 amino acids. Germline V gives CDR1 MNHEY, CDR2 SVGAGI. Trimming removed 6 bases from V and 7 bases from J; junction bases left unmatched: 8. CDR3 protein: CASSQSGGAYGELFF. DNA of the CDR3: TGTGCCAGCAGCCAAAGCGGGGGGGCCTACGGGGAGCTGTTTTTT.

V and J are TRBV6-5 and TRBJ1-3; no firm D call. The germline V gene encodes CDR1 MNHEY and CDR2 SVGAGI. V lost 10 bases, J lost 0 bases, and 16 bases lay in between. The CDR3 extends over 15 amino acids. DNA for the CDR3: TGTGCCACGAGGGAAACCTCTTTCTCTGGAAACACCATATATTTT. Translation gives CATRETSFSGNTIYF.

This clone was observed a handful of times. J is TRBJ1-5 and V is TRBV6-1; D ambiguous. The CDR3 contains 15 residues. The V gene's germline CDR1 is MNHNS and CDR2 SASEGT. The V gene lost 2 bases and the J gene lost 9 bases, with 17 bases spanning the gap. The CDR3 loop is CASSEIGQPGGPQHF. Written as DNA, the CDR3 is TGTGCCAGCAGTGAAATCGGCCAGCCGGGTGGGCCCCAGCATTTT.

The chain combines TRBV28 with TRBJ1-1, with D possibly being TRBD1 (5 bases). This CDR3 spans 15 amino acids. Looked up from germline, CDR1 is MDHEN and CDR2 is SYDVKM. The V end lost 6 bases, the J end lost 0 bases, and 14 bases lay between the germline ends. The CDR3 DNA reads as TGTGCCAGCAGGCCCGCACAGGATATGAACACTGAAGCTTTCTTT. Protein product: CASRPAQDMNTEAFF.

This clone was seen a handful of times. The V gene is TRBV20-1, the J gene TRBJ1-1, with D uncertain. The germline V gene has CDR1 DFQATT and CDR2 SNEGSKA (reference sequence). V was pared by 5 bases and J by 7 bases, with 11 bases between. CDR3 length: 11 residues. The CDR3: CSALSLLEAFF. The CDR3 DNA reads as TGCAGTGCTTTATCCCTCCTTGAAGCTTTCTTT.

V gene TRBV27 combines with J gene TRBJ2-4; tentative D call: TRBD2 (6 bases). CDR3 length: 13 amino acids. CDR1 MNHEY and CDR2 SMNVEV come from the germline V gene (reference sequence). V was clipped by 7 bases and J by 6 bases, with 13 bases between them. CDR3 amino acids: CASKPGVPNIQYF. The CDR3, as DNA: TGTGCCAGCAAACCGGGGGTCCCAAACATTCAGTACTTC.

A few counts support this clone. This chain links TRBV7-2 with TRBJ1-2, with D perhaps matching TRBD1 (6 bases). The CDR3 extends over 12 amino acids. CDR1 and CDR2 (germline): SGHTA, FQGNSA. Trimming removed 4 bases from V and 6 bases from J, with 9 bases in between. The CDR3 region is CASSSWGHGYTF. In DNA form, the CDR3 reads TGTGCCAGCAGCTCCTGGGGGCATGGCTACACCTTC.

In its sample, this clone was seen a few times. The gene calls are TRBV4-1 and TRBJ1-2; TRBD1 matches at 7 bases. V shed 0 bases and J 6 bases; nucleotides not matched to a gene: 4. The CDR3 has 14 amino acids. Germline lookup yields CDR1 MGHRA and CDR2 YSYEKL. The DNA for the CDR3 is TGCGCCAGCAGCCAAGAGACAGGGCCGCATGGCTACACCTTC. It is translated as CASSQETGPHGYTF.

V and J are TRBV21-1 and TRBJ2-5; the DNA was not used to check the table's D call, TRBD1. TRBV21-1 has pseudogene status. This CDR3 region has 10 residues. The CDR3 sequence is CALGGRAQYF. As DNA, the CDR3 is TGTGCCCTAGGGGGTAGGGCCCAGTACTTC.

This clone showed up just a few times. The CDR3: CASSEQGSSSEQYF. The CDR3 DNA reads as TGTGCCAGCAGCGAGCAGGGGTCCTCATCCGAGCAGTACTTC. The chain employs TRBV7-3 and TRBJ2-7, with D possibly matching TRBD1 (6 bases). Per germline, CDR1 SGHTA and CDR2 FQGTGA. V was shortened by 5 bases and J by 6 bases, with 17 bases between the two germline ends. This CDR3 contains 14 residues.